This T cell receptor (beta chain) emerged from a study of cytomegalovirus exposure and HLA in healthy donors. Findings of the study overall: Associated with cytomegalovirus, according to the listing, were around 170 TCR beta chains. Reportedly, HLA-A and HLA-B alleles of most subjects were accurately predicted from TCR beta.

The CDR3 consists of 14 residues. Germline CDR1 is SNHLY and CDR2 is FYNNEI. Trimming took off 5 bases at V and 4 bases at J, with 14 bases between the two ends. This clone turned up a few times. The antigen is undetermined. The study ran its PCR with 60 Vbeta and 13 Jbeta primers. Method: immunoSEQ multiplex PCR; TCRdb's copy keeps in-frame clones and lacks some. The sample consists of 120,000 or so clones, 75% to 85% of them appearing once. The source material was PBMCs. V usage is TRBV2 and J usage is TRBJ1-2; tentative D call: TRBD1 (6 bases). The sequence derives from a woman in her forties or fifties in good health and CMV-seropositive. The CDR3 nucleotides read TGTGCCAGCAGTCGACGAAGGGACATCTATGGCTACACCTTC. Encoded protein: CASSRRRDIYGYTF.